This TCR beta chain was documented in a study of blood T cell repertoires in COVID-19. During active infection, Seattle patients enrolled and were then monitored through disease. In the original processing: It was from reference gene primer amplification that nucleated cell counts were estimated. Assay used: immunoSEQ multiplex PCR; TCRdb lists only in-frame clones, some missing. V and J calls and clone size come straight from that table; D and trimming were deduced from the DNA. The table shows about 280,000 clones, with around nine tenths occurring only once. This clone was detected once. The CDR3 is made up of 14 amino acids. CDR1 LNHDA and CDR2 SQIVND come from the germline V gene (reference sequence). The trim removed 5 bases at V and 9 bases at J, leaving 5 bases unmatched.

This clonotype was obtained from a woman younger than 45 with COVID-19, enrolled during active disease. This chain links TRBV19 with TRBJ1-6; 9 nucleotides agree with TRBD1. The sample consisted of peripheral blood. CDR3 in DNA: TGTGCCAGTAGTTCGACAGGGGGGTTTTCACCCCTCCACTTT. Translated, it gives CASSSTGGFSPLHF.